Only a few counts were recorded for the clone carrying this T cell receptor (beta chain). This entry belongs to a study of tumor-infiltrating lymphocytes in oesophageal squamous cell carcinoma. TCRdb reprocessed the PCR reads via MiXCR and lists one record per CDR3 protein. The data hold approximately 18,000 distinct CDR3 sequences, with around 40% observed a single time. This CDR3 is built from 15 residues. J gave up 2 bases and V 4 bases, and 7 bases lay outside the gene matches. Germline V gene sequence: CDR1 SGHTA, CDR2 FQGNSA. This TCR was sampled from a female donor with esophageal squamous cell carcinoma. The sequencing sample was made of normal esophageal tissue next to the tumor. The chain uses TRBV7-2 and TRBJ1-2; 7 nucleotides match TRBD1. The CDR3 loop is CASSSPAQGNYGYTF. The CDR3 DNA follows: TGTGCCAGCAGCTCCCCCGCACAGGGGAACTATGGCTACACCTTC.